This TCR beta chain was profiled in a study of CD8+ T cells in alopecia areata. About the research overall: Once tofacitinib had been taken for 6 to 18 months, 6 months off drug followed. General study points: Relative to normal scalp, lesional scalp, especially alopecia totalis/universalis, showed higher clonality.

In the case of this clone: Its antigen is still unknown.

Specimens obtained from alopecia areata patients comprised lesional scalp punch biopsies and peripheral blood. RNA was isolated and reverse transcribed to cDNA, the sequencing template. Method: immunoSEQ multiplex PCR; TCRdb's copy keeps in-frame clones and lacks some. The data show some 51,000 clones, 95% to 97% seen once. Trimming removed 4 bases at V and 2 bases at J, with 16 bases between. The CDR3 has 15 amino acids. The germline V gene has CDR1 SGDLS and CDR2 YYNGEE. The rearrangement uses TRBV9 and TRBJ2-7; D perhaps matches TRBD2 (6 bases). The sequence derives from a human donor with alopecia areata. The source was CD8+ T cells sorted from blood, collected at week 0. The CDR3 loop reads CASSTEGRGPYEQYF. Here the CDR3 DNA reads TGTGCCAGCAGCACAGAAGGGCGGGGCCCCTACGAGCAGTACTTC.